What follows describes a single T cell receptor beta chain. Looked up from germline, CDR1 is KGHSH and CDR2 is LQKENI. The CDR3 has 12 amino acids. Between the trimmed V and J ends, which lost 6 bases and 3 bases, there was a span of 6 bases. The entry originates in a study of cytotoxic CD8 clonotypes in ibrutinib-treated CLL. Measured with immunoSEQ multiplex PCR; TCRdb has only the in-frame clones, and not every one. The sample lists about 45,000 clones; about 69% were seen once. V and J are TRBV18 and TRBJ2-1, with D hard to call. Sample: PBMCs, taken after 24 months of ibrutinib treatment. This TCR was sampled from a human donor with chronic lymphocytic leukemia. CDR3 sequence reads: CASSPDYNEQFF. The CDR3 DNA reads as TGTGCCAGCTCGCCTGACTACAATGAGCAGTTCTTC.